This T cell receptor beta chain was sequenced in a study of lymphopenia after photon versus proton radiotherapy. On this clone itself: What it recognizes is unknown.

Trimming took 0 bases from V and 0 from J, leaving 12 bases between them. CDR3 length: 16 amino acids. Germline CDR1 reads MNHEY; CDR2 reads SVGAGI. Only in-frame clones appear in the TCRdb table, and some are missing; sequencing was by immunoSEQ multiplex PCR. The sample has some 31,000 clones; approximately 87% are singletons. Study observations and caveats: After the lymphocyte nadir, photon-treated repertoires showed oligoclonal expansion, especially of CD8+ Temra cells. Larger post-nadir TCR diversity loss correlated inversely with survival in deceased patients. Under photons, naive T cells and diversity fell while effector/memory populations rose.

The sequence was obtained from a woman in her 70s with pancreatic cancer. The sequencing used peripheral blood, collected from a patient treated with proton-based radiotherapy. The rearrangement joins TRBV6-5 to TRBJ2-7; D is possibly TRBD1 (5 bases). The CDR3 sequence: CASSYSGQGRSYEQYF. The CDR3 DNA sequence: TGTGCCAGCAGTTACTCGGGGCAAGGCCGCTCCTACGAGCAGTACTTC.